This is a list of T cell receptor beta chains from one sample in a study of CD8+CD57+ T cells in acquired aplastic anemia. TCRdb re-analysed the reads in MiXCR, keeping a single row per CDR3 protein. The repertoire holds approximately 130,000 distinct CDR3 sequences, with around two fifths as singletons. The sequenced sample consisted of sorted CD4+, CD8+, or CD8+CD57+ T cells (not recorded which) from PBMCs. The origin of the receptors is a human donor in good health, serving as a control. Both conserved end residues are part of each CDR3. Each record gives: J gene, D gene, V gene, CDR3 length, clone size, CDR3 protein, CDR3 DNA. D genes are given only for firm matches. Clone size is shown for a subset of rows, as once, few, many or a class of expanded clone.

j_call: TRBJ2-3; d_call: .; v_call: TRBV9; cdr3_length: 11; clone_size: few; cdr3_aa: CGSSVEDTQYF; cdr3_nt: TGTGGCAGCAGCGTGGAGGATACGCAGTATTTT
j_call: TRBJ2-1; d_call: .; v_call: TRBV19; cdr3_length: 16; clone_size: .; cdr3_aa: CASSRDRDSLWNEQFF; cdr3_nt: TGTGCCAGTAGTAGAGACCGGGACTCGTTATGGAATGAGCAGTTCTTC
j_call: TRBJ1-6; d_call: .; v_call: TRBV6-1; cdr3_length: 14; clone_size: many; cdr3_aa: CASRGSLMNSPLHF; cdr3_nt: TGTGCCAGCAGGGGGTCGTTGATGAATTCACCCCTCCACTTT
j_call: TRBJ1-2; d_call: .; v_call: TRBV19; cdr3_length: 13; clone_size: many; cdr3_aa: CASRRGSNYGYTF; cdr3_nt: TGTGCCAGTAGAAGGGGCTCTAACTATGGCTACACCTTC
j_call: TRBJ1-6; d_call: TRBD1; v_call: TRBV10-3; cdr3_length: 14; clone_size: .; cdr3_aa: CAIGEGAYDSPLHF; cdr3_nt: TGTGCCATCGGTGAGGGGGCCTATGATTCACCCCTCCACTTT
j_call: TRBJ1-1; d_call: .; v_call: TRBV29-1; cdr3_length: 15; clone_size: .; cdr3_aa: CSVQTGTRGNTEAFF; cdr3_nt: TGCAGCGTTCAGACCGGGACTCGGGGGAACACTGAAGCTTTCTTT
j_call: TRBJ2-7; d_call: .; v_call: TRBV12-3/TRBV12-4; cdr3_length: 15; clone_size: once; cdr3_aa: CASSLGVGGGYEQYF; cdr3_nt: TGTGCCAGCAGTTTAGGCGTTGGTGGGGGCTACGAGCAGTACTTC
j_call: TRBJ1-2; d_call: TRBD1; v_call: TRBV10-3; cdr3_length: 16; clone_size: .; cdr3_aa: CAISEPGQQDPYGCTF; cdr3_nt: TGTGCCATCAGTGAGCCGGGACAGCAGGACCCCTATGGCTGCACCTTC
j_call: TRBJ1-2; d_call: TRBD1; v_call: TRBV15; cdr3_length: 14; clone_size: .; cdr3_aa: CATRDRGENYGYTF; cdr3_nt: TGTGCCACCAGGGACAGGGGGGAGAACTATGGCTACACCTTC
j_call: TRBJ2-1; d_call: TRBD2; v_call: TRBV10-2; cdr3_length: 16; clone_size: .; cdr3_aa: CASSPLAGGVTNEQFF; cdr3_nt: TGTGCCAGCAGCCCACTAGCGGGGGGGGTAACCAATGAGCAGTTCTTC
j_call: TRBJ1-1; d_call: .; v_call: TRBV6-1; cdr3_length: 14; clone_size: few; cdr3_aa: CASSEVGMNTEAFF; cdr3_nt: TGTGCCAGCAGTGAGGTGGGAATGAACACTGAAGCTTTCTTT
j_call: TRBJ2-1; d_call: .; v_call: TRBV9; cdr3_length: 15; clone_size: few; cdr3_aa: CASSAGHRSYNEQFF; cdr3_nt: TGTGCCAGCAGCGCGGGACACCGCTCCTACAATGAGCAGTTCTTC
j_call: TRBJ2-1; d_call: TRBD2; v_call: TRBV20-1; cdr3_length: 14; clone_size: many; cdr3_aa: CSARLAGLGVEQFF; cdr3_nt: TGCAGTGCTAGACTAGCGGGTTTAGGGGTTGAGCAGTTCTTC
j_call: TRBJ2-7; d_call: .; v_call: TRBV12-3/TRBV12-4; cdr3_length: 12; clone_size: .; cdr3_aa: CASSLRSYEQYF; cdr3_nt: TGTGCCAGCAGCTTACGATCCTACGAGCAGTACTTC
j_call: TRBJ2-5; d_call: .; v_call: TRBV7-9; cdr3_length: 13; clone_size: .; cdr3_aa: CASSLPGKETQYF; cdr3_nt: TGTGCCAGCAGCTTACCTGGGAAAGAGACCCAGTACTTC
j_call: TRBJ1-1; d_call: TRBD1; v_call: TRBV29-1; cdr3_length: 14; clone_size: .; cdr3_aa: CSVRTGIMNTEAFF; cdr3_nt: TGCAGCGTTCGGACAGGGATCATGAACACTGAAGCTTTCTTT
j_call: TRBJ2-1; d_call: TRBD2; v_call: TRBV20-1; cdr3_length: 14; clone_size: .; cdr3_aa: CSAERGGGLDEQFF; cdr3_nt: TGCAGTGCGGAGCGTGGGGGGGGACTCGATGAGCAGTTCTTC
j_call: TRBJ1-2; d_call: .; v_call: TRBV19; cdr3_length: 15; clone_size: .; cdr3_aa: CASSTNGAQGYGYTF; cdr3_nt: TGTGCCAGTAGTACAAACGGGGCCCAGGGCTATGGCTACACCTTC
j_call: TRBJ1-1; d_call: TRBD1; v_call: TRBV29-1; cdr3_length: 13; clone_size: many; cdr3_aa: CSVTGTGNTEAFF; cdr3_nt: TGCAGCGTAACCGGGACAGGGAACACTGAAGCTTTCTTT
j_call: TRBJ2-7; d_call: TRBD1; v_call: TRBV5-1; cdr3_length: 14; clone_size: .; cdr3_aa: CASSQTGGFDEQYF; cdr3_nt: TGTGCCAGCAGCCAAACAGGGGGTTTCGACGAGCAGTACTTC
j_call: TRBJ2-3; d_call: TRBD2; v_call: TRBV7-6; cdr3_length: 15; clone_size: many; cdr3_aa: CASSLGLAGADTQYF; cdr3_nt: TGTGCCAGCAGCTTAGGACTAGCGGGAGCAGATACGCAGTATTTT
j_call: TRBJ2-1; d_call: .; v_call: TRBV5-1; cdr3_length: 17; clone_size: many; cdr3_aa: CASSPWMTGTWDNEQFF; cdr3_nt: TGCGCCAGCAGCCCATGGATGACAGGGACTTGGGACAATGAGCAGTTCTTC
j_call: TRBJ1-2; d_call: TRBD1; v_call: TRBV4-1; cdr3_length: 14; clone_size: many; cdr3_aa: CASSQSQGSYGYTF; cdr3_nt: TGCGCCAGCAGCCAATCACAGGGGAGCTATGGCTACACCTTC
j_call: TRBJ2-1; d_call: TRBD2; v_call: TRBV5-1; cdr3_length: 17; clone_size: many; cdr3_aa: CASSLGQAGGLRNEQFF; cdr3_nt: TGCGCCAGCAGCTTGGGGCAAGCGGGGGGCCTCCGCAATGAGCAGTTCTTC
j_call: TRBJ1-2; d_call: TRBD1; v_call: TRBV7-8; cdr3_length: 14; clone_size: .; cdr3_aa: CATHRTGGDYGYTF; cdr3_nt: TGTGCCACCCACCGGACAGGGGGCGACTATGGCTACACCTTC
j_call: TRBJ2-5; d_call: .; v_call: TRBV5-6; cdr3_length: 14; clone_size: .; cdr3_aa: CASSPPALGETQYF; cdr3_nt: TGTGCCAGCAGCCCACCCGCACTGGGAGAGACCCAGTACTTC
j_call: TRBJ2-5; d_call: .; v_call: TRBV5-1; cdr3_length: 17; clone_size: many; cdr3_aa: CASSLWFRKPPQETQYF; cdr3_nt: TGCGCCAGCAGCTTGTGGTTCCGGAAGCCTCCCCAAGAGACCCAGTACTTC
j_call: TRBJ1-2; d_call: TRBD1; v_call: TRBV15; cdr3_length: 13; clone_size: few; cdr3_aa: CATSRDRYYGYTF; cdr3_nt: TGTGCCACCAGCCGGGACAGGTACTATGGCTACACCTTC
j_call: TRBJ2-1; d_call: .; v_call: TRBV20-1; cdr3_length: 10; clone_size: many; cdr3_aa: CSATRDEQFF; cdr3_nt: TGCAGTGCCACAAGGGATGAGCAGTTCTTC
j_call: TRBJ1-1; d_call: .; v_call: TRBV20-1; cdr3_length: 11; clone_size: .; cdr3_aa: CSARTGLEAFF; cdr3_nt: TGCAGTGCCAGAACCGGGCTTGAGGCTTTCTTT
j_call: TRBJ1-1; d_call: .; v_call: TRBV6-5; cdr3_length: 13; clone_size: .; cdr3_aa: CASSYGGETEAFF; cdr3_nt: TGTGCCAGCAGTTACGGTGGTGAGACTGAAGCTTTCTTT
j_call: TRBJ1-6; d_call: .; v_call: TRBV7-2; cdr3_length: 14; clone_size: many; cdr3_aa: CASSLGHYNSPLHF; cdr3_nt: TGTGCCAGCAGCTTGGGACACTATAATTCACCCCTCCACTTT
j_call: TRBJ1-1; d_call: .; v_call: TRBV5-6; cdr3_length: 16; clone_size: few; cdr3_aa: CASTTKTRQFTQEAFF; cdr3_nt: TGTGCCAGCACCACAAAGACCCGACAGTTCACCCAAGAAGCTTTCTTT